This T cell receptor beta chain was identified in a study of shared clonotypes between healthy human individuals. About this clone: No antigen is known for it. This sample also contains other DNA sequences that code for the same CDR3.

Study results and caveats: The authors sampled blood alone, and tissue repertoires likely differ. Rarefaction showed sorted-subset sequencing was incomplete despite large depth.

Looked up from germline, CDR1 is SGHRS and CDR2 is YFSETQ. CDR3 length: 14 residues. V was cut by 0 bases and J by 2 bases, with 9 bases left in between. The protocol was immunoSEQ multiplex PCR, while the TCRdb copy is restricted to in-frame clones and leaves out a portion. This table holds 1,500,000 or so clones, around 98.5% found once. Sequenced sample: naive CD4+ T cells sorted from blood. The subset here: CD45RA+ positively selected. The chain carries TRBV5-1 and TRBJ2-7, with D unclear. This TCR was sampled from a man aged 25 to 40 in good health. In nucleotides, the CDR3 is TGCGCCAGCAGCTTGGTTTCCAGTGCCTACGAGCAGTACTTC. This translates into CASSLVSSAYEQYF.